This TCR beta chain was sequenced during a study of blood T cell repertoires in COVID-19. Study-wide context: The United States, Italy and Spain provided the acute and convalescent COVID-19 samples. Sources were T cells, B-cell-depleted T cells, or PBMCs; the material itself was cDNA or gDNA.

This clone appeared once. Germline V gene sequence: CDR1 SGHTA, CDR2 FQGNSA. The CDR3 spans 14 residues. The junction had 4 bases not matched to a gene; V was cut back by 4 bases and J by 4 bases. Seattle enrolled patients during active infection and tracked them longitudinally. In the authors' methods: Reference gene primer amplification gave nucleated cell count estimates. Some clones are missing from TCRdb's copy, which holds only in-frame ones; the method was immunoSEQ multiplex PCR. V and J calls and clone size are copied from that table; D and trimming were computed from the DNA. The sample records about 300,000 clones, roughly 91% being singletons.

The sequencing sample was made of peripheral blood. This sequence joins TRBV7-2 and TRBJ2-1, with 7 nucleotides matching TRBD1. The receptor's source is a woman in her 30s with COVID-19, enrolled during active disease. CDR3 nucleotide sequence: TGTGCCAGCAGCTCGGGACAGATATACAATGAGCAGTTCTTC. Translating gives CASSSGQIYNEQFF.